This T cell receptor beta chain was obtained from a study of T cell repertoires in cytomegalovirus infection. Study summary: Public TCR beta signatures marked donors with CMV infection and the matching HLA. Study-level findings and limits: CMV-specific HLA-C-restricted TCR beta clonotypes dominated the ex vivo response.

Comments on this clonotype: Its antigen is unknown.

The CDR3 runs to 14 residues. CDR1 and CDR2 (germline): SGHAT, FQDESV (reference sequence). V trimming: 4 bases; J trimming: 8 bases; junction bases outside the gene matches: 6. Each CDR3 protein is one row after TCRdb ran MiXCR on the reads. The repertoire holds 150,000 to 200,000 distinct CDR3 sequences, about 21% seen once, with about 2.9% in the top ten. The chain employs TRBV11-1 and TRBJ1-4; TRBD1 aligns across 8 bases. Sequencing was performed on PBMCs. This TCR was sampled from a human donor in good health (CMV status not recorded). Some clones in this sample may be carry-over from other donors' samples. CDR3 DNA sequence: TGTGCCAGCAGCTCAGGGACAGGCGACGAAAAACTGTTTTTT. Residues: CASSSGTGDEKLFF.